This T cell receptor beta chain came from a study of Graves' ophthalmopathy and Graves' hyperthyroidism. Fresh peripheral blood, about 10 ml, was the PBMC source. The CDR3 consists of 14 residues. V lost 4 bases, J lost 4 bases, and 13 bases lay in between. CDR1 and CDR2 (germline): MNHEY, SVGAGI. Amplified material comprised TCR beta CDR3 regions derived from RNA transcripts. Second-round multiplex PCR followed a first-round RT-PCR using HTBI primers. From the multiplex PCR reads, TCRdb called clonotypes with MiXCR, one entry per CDR3 protein. The sample carries fewer than 650,000 distinct CDR3 sequences, approximately 21% recorded once.

This sequence was found in a woman between 18 and 30 years old with stable Graves' hyperthyroidism. Some clones in this sample may be carry-over from other donors' samples. Sequenced: peripheral blood. The chain links TRBV6-5 to TRBJ1-2; tentatively, D is TRBD1 (5 bases). CDR3 DNA: TGTGCCAGCAGTTCGCGACAGTGGGGCTATGGCTACACCTTC. It encodes CASSSRQWGYGYTF.